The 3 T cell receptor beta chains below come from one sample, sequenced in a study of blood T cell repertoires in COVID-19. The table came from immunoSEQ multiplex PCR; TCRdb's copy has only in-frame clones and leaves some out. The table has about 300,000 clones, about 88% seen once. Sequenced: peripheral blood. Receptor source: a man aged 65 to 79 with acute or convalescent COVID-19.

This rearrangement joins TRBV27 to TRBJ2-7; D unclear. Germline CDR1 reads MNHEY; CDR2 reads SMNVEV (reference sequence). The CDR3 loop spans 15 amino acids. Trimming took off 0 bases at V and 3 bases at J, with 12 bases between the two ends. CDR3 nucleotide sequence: TGTGCCAGCAGTTTATCGTGGAGTCGTGACTACGAGCAGTACTTC. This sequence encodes CASSLSWSRDYEQYF.

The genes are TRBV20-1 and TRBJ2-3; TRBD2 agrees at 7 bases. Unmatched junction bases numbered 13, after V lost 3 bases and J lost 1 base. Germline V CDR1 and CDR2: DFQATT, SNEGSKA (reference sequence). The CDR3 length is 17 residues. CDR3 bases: TGCAGTGCTAGTGGCGCGGGAGTCCTGGAGGGCACAGATACGCAGTATTTT. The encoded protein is CSASGAGVLEGTDTQYF.

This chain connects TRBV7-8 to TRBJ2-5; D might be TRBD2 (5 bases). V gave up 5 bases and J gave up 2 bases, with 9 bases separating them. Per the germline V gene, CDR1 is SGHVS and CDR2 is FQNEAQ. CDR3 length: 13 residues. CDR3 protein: CASSHGLQETQYF. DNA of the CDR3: TGTGCCAGCAGCCATGGACTTCAAGAGACCCAGTACTTC.